This TCR beta chain was observed in a study of T cells in Graves' hyperthyroidism and ophthalmopathy. The wider study: Peripheral blood was collected at initial diagnosis, before any treatment.

Germline assignment: CDR1 MNHEY and CDR2 SVGEGT. The V and J ends lost 2 bases and 5 bases respectively, with 10 bases between them. The CDR3 length is 13 residues. Using RNA transcripts as the source, TCR beta CDR3 regions were amplified. In the first-round RT-PCR of the TCR CDR3, the HTBI primer set was used. TCRdb re-called the multiplex PCR reads with MiXCR, one entry per CDR3 protein. The data show approximately 480,000 distinct CDR3 sequences, around 21% seen once. It was uncontrolled infection, other autoimmune disease, pregnancy or lactation that excluded patients. Study observations and caveats: From stable hyperthyroidism, ophthalmopathy was set apart by a 13 V-J model.

This clonotype was found many times. The antigen remains unidentified. The chain uses TRBV6-2 or TRBV6-3 and TRBJ2-7; D gene uncertain. The clonotype was recovered from a man between 18 and 29 years old with Graves' hyperthyroidism. Sequenced input: blood. As DNA, the CDR3 is TGTGCCAGCAGTTACCGTATTTCTAACGAGCAGTACTTC. It codes for CASSYRISNEQYF.